These 13 T cell receptor beta chains were all obtained from the same sample, sequenced in a study of T cells after yellow fever vaccination. MiXCR, run by TCRdb on the 5' RACE reads, gives a single entry per CDR3 protein. The table has about 120,000 distinct CDR3 sequences, roughly 15% seen once. The source was CD8+ T cells sorted from PBMCs, collected 5 days after the yellow fever booster vaccination. The receptors come from a man younger than 35 who received the YFV17D yellow fever vaccine.

This rearrangement joins TRBV7-9 to TRBJ1-2; D is unresolved. V was clipped by 5 bases and J by 3 bases, with 10 bases between them. Per germline, CDR1 SEHNR and CDR2 FQNEAQ (reference sequence). The CDR3 has 13 residues. This chain's CDR3 is CASSTSAHYGYTF. CDR3 coding DNA: TGTGCCAGCAGCACAAGTGCCCACTATGGCTACACCTTC.

The V and J genes are TRBV5-1 and TRBJ2-6; 8 bases align to TRBD1. Trimming removed 1 base from V and 0 bases from J; junction bases left unmatched: 6. CDR3 length: 18 amino acids. Germline V gene data show CDR1 as SGHRS and CDR2 as YFSETQ. The CDR3 bases are TGCGCCAGCAGCTTGTTTAGGACAGGGAGCTCTGGGGCCAACGTCCTGACTTTC. This translates into CASSLFRTGSSGANVLTF.

The chain combines TRBV20-1 with TRBJ2-7; D might be TRBD1 (6 bases). V was cut by 3 bases and J by 1 base, with 13 bases left in between. This CDR3 is 14 amino acids long. Germline CDR1 is DFQATT and CDR2 is SNEGSKA (reference sequence). The CDR3 sequence: CSASEAGASYEQYF. The CDR3 bases are TGCAGTGCTAGTGAGGCAGGGGCATCCTACGAGCAGTACTTC.

There are a few counts of this clonotype. The chain employs TRBV25-1 and TRBJ1-1; no clear D gene. Germline V gene lookup returns CDR1 MGHDK and CDR2 SYGVNS. The CDR3 has 14 residues. V lost 4 bases to trimming and J lost 5 bases, with 14 bases between them. Here the CDR3 DNA reads TGTGCCAGCAGTGCAATCGGGGAAGGAACTGAAGCTTTCTTT. It encodes CASSAIGEGTEAFF.

The chain combines TRBV20-1 with TRBJ2-1; D may be TRBD2 (5 bases). V was trimmed by 0 bases and J by 9 bases, leaving 27 bases between them. This CDR3 contains 18 residues. Germline V gene data show CDR1 as DFQATT and CDR2 as SNEGSKA (reference sequence). Here the CDR3 DNA reads TGCAGTGCTAGAGATTTTCTTACTTTGTCTAGCCGAGGAGCTGAGCAGTTCTTC. Amino acid sequence: CSARDFLTLSSRGAEQFF.

This chain links TRBV12-3 or TRBV12-4 with TRBJ1-1, with D perhaps TRBD1 (5 bases). V was pared by 7 bases and J by 3 bases, with 15 bases between. The CDR3 contains 14 residues. The CDR3 is CASILRGGYTEAFF. In nucleotides, the CDR3 is TGTGCCAGCATCCTCCGGGGGGGATACACTGAAGCTTTCTTT.

The chain couples TRBV3-1 to TRBJ2-5; TRBD2 aligns across 7 bases. Germline CDR1 LGHDT, CDR2 YNNKEL (reference sequence). The CDR3 loop spans 15 amino acids. V lost 3 bases, J lost 5 bases, and 9 bases stayed unmatched. The CDR3 DNA sequence: TGTGCCAGCAGCCACGGACTAGGTATTATTGAGACCCAGTACTTC. It codes for CASSHGLGIIETQYF.

The chain joins TRBV6-1 to TRBJ2-7, with 9 bases that match TRBD1. Germline assignment: CDR1 MNHNS and CDR2 SASEGT. The CDR3 loop spans 12 amino acids. The ends lost 10 bases at V and 2 bases at J; junction bases unmatched: 3. The CDR3 DNA is TGTGCCACCAGACAGGGGGCCTACGAGCAGTACGTC. Protein: CATRQGAYEQYV.

This clonotype was counted only a few times. The rearrangement uses TRBV7-6 and TRBJ1-5, with 8 positions matching TRBD1. After removal of 5 bases from V and 1 base from J, the junction contained 10 bases not matched to a gene. Germline lookup yields CDR1 SGHVS and CDR2 FNYEAQ. CDR3 length: 17 residues. This CDR3 reads CASSPGQGLESNQPQHF. In DNA form, the CDR3 reads TGTGCCAGCAGCCCTGGACAGGGCTTGGAAAGCAATCAGCCCCAGCATTTT.

CDR3 DNA: TGCGCCAGCAGCTTAGCCATCGAGTTCGTCGAGCAGTACTTC. Translating it yields CASSLAIEFVEQYF. V gene TRBV5-1 combines with J gene TRBJ2-7; D unresolved. This CDR3 region has 14 residues. The germline V gene has CDR1 SGHRS and CDR2 YFSETQ. Trimming pared 2 bases from V and 6 bases from J, leaving 15 bases between.

The J gene is TRBJ2-3, the V gene TRBV6-2 or TRBV6-3, with 7 bases fitting TRBD2. This CDR3 comprises 16 residues. Losses at the gene ends were 2 bases for V and 4 bases for J; bases not matched to a gene: 9. Germline V lookup: CDR1 MNHEY, CDR2 SVGEGT. In nucleotides, the CDR3 is TGTGCCAGCAGTTACGTCCCAGCGGGAATGGCAGATACGCAGTATTTT. This codes for CASSYVPAGMADTQYF.

This clonotype was recorded a few times. The chain combines TRBV6-2 or TRBV6-3 with TRBJ2-7; D not resolved. Germline V lookup: CDR1 MNHEY, CDR2 SVGEGT. The length of the CDR3 is 13 residues. V was cut by 6 bases and J by 3 bases, with 12 bases left in between. CDR3 nucleotides: TGTGCCAGCAGCAAACTTGACGGCTACGAGCAGTACTTC. Protein: CASSKLDGYEQYF.

The gene calls are TRBV7-2 and TRBJ2-2, with 7 bases that match TRBD1. After removal of 5 bases from V and 4 bases from J, the junction contained 7 bases not matched to a gene. This CDR3 is built from 15 residues. Germline V gene lookup returns CDR1 SGHTA and CDR2 FQGNSA. CDR3 loop: CASSAIPGGTGELFF. CDR3 DNA sequence: TGTGCCAGCAGCGCCATCCCAGGGGGCACCGGGGAGCTGTTTTTT. The full variable domain, completed using reference TRBV7-2 and TRBJ2-2, is GAGVSQSPSNKVTEKGKDVELRCDPISGHTALYWYRQSLGQGLEFLIYFQGNSAPDKSGLPSDRFSAERTGGSVSTLTIQRTQQEDSAVYLCASSAIPGGTGELFFGEGSRLTVL.